One sample yielded the 9 T cell receptor beta chains listed below, sequenced in a study of T-cell reconstitution after alpha-beta-depleted transplantation in children (dated by TCRdb to about 2016). This specimen's treatment or condition label, per the study, means: allogeneic hematopoietic cell transplantation with graft depleted of TCRalphabeta T cells and CD19 B cells. Library method: PCR. For sequencing, an Illumina HiSeq 2500 was employed. To normalize quantification of the TCRbeta repertoire, the TCR libraries were built with molecular barcoding that relied on unique molecular identifiers. The raw public reads went through TCRdb reprocessing: fastp at Q25, MiXCR clone calling, in-frame beta chains kept. Rows are combined by CDR3 protein, so each entry shows the most common genes and DNA. This sample holds fewer than 700,000 distinct CDR3 sequences; 10% to 15% were observed only once. The leading ten clones occupy around 2.2% of the sample.

The input for sequencing was PBMCs, mostly from graft donor cells, taken 360 days after TCRalphabeta/CD19-depleted stem cell transplant. The receptors were sampled from a male patient younger than 18 who had a stem cell transplant for acute myeloid leukemia, so the T cells may come from the graft donor.

About this clonotype itself: The CDR3 end shows no conserved phenylalanine or tryptophan, and so a read error is likely. The V and J genes are TRBV5-1 and TRBJ2-1, with D unresolved. The CDR3 contains 15 residues. Germline V gives CDR1 SGHRS, CDR2 YFSETQ. Trimming took 0 bases from V and 1 from J, leaving 8 bases between them. For the CDR3, the DNA is TGCGCCAGCAGCTTGGACCCTAGATCCTACAATGAGCAGTTCCTC. Translating it yields CASSLDPRSYNEQFL.

The rearrangement uses TRBV28 and TRBJ2-1; 14 bases fit TRBD2. Unmatched junction bases numbered 5, after V lost 3 bases and J lost 7 bases. The V gene's germline CDR1 is MDHEN and CDR2 SYDVKM. This CDR3 is 16 amino acids long. The CDR3 loop reads CASSFSGTSGRNEQFF. In DNA, the CDR3 is TGTGCCAGCAGTTTTTCCGGGACTAGCGGGAGAAATGAGCAGTTCTTC.

This clonotype was seen more than once but under ten times. V gene TRBV28 combines with J gene TRBJ2-5, with D hard to call. Germline V gives CDR1 MDHEN, CDR2 SYDVKM. Trimming pared 6 bases from V and 1 base from J, leaving 15 bases between. CDR3 length equals 15 residues. The chain's CDR3 is CASSPLRVPQETQYF. The CDR3 DNA follows: TGTGCCAGCAGCCCTCTCCGGGTTCCCCAAGAGACCCAGTACTTC. The whole variable domain, remainder taken from reference TRBV28 and TRBJ2-5, is DVKVTQSSRYLVKRTGEKVFLECVQDMDHENMFWYRQDPGLGLRLIYFSYDVKMKEKGDIPEGYSVSREKKERFSLILESASTNQTSMYLCASSPLRVPQETQYFGPGTRLLVL.

The gene calls are TRBV9 and TRBJ2-6; no clear D. V gave up 0 bases and J gave up 3 bases, with 4 bases separating them. Looked up from germline, CDR1 is SGDLS and CDR2 is YYNGEE. The CDR3 spans 14 residues. CDR3 sequence (DNA): TGTGCCAGCAGCGTAGGGGATGGGGCCAACGTCCTGACTTTC. Its protein product is CASSVGDGANVLTF.

A remark on this clonotype: A read error may account for a junction end that differs from germline. The rearrangement joins TRBV5-1 to TRBJ2-6; 9 bases align to TRBD1. This CDR3 has 16 residues. From germline, CDR1 is SGHRS and CDR2 YFSETQ. CDR3 in DNA: TGCGCCAGCAAGGAGGACAGGGGAGACGGGGCCAACGTCTTGACTTTC. Translation gives CASKEDRGDGANVLTF.

The table lists this clonotype with a few counts. The genes are TRBV20-1 and TRBJ2-3; 10 positions agree with TRBD2. The length of the CDR3 is 14 residues. CDR1 and CDR2 (germline): DFQATT, SNEGSKA (reference sequence). V shed 3 bases and J 3 bases; nucleotides not matched to a gene: 3. The CDR3, as DNA: TGCAGTGCTAGTTGGACTAGCGGAACAGATACGCAGTATTTT. Its translation: CSASWTSGTDTQYF.

This clonotype was detected only a few times. This rearrangement joins TRBV6-1 to TRBJ2-7; D could derive from TRBD1 or TRBD2 (5 bases each). The CDR3 spans 15 residues. CDR1 is MNHNS, CDR2 SASEGT, per germline. Trimming pared 6 bases from V and 4 bases from J, leaving 19 bases between. The CDR3 DNA is TGTGCCAGCAGCCCCGGGGCAGGACGGATTTACGAGCAGTACTTC. It specifies CASSPGAGRIYEQYF.

There are many counts of this clonotype. Here the CDR3 reads CSARDRLAATGELFF. The CDR3 DNA reads as TGCAGTGCTAGAGATAGGCTAGCAGCCACCGGGGAGCTGTTTTTT. The chain combines TRBV20-1 with TRBJ2-2, with D maybe TRBD2 (5 bases). The V end lost 0 bases, the J end lost 4 bases, and 12 bases lay between the germline ends. This CDR3 is 15 amino acids long. CDR1 and CDR2 (germline): DFQATT, SNEGSKA (reference sequence).

This clonotype has only a few counts. V and J are TRBV6-1 and TRBJ2-1, with 14 bases aligning to TRBD2. The ends lost 1 base at V and 10 bases at J; junction bases unmatched: 3. The CDR3 totals 15 residues. CDR1 MNHNS and CDR2 SASEGT come from the germline V gene. The CDR3 DNA reads TGTGCCAGCAGTGAAGAAGGACTAGCGGGAGGAGAGCAGTTCTTC. Translated, it gives CASSEEGLAGGEQFF.